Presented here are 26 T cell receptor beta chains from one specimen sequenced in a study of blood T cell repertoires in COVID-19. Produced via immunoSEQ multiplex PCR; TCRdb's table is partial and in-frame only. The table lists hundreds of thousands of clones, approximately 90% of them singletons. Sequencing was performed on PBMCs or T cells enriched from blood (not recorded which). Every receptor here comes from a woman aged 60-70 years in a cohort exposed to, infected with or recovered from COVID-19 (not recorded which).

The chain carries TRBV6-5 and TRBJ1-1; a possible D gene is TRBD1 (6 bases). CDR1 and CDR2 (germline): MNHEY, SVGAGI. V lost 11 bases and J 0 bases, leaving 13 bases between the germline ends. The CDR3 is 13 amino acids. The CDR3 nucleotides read TGTGCCGCGGTGGGGACATTGAACACTGAAGCTTTCTTT. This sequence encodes CAAVGTLNTEAFF.

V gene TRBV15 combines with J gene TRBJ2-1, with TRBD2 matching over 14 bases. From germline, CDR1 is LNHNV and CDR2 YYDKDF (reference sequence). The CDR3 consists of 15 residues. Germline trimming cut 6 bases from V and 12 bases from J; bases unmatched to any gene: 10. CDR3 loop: CATRVGLAGENWQFF. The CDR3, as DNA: TGTGCCACCAGGGTGGGACTAGCGGGAGAAAACTGGCAGTTCTTC. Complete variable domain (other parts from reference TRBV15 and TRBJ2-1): DAMVIQNPRYQVTQFGKPVTLSCSQTLNHNVMYWYQQKSSQAPKLLFHYYDKDFNNEADTPDNFQSRRPNTSFCFLDIRSPGLGDTAMYLCATRVGLAGENWQFFGPGTRLTVL.

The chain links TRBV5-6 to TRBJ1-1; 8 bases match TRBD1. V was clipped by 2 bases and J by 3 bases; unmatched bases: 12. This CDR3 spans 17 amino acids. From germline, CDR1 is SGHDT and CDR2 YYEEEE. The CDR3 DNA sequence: TGTGCCAGCAGCTTAATAGGACAGGGAGGGAGGCACACTGAAGCTTTCTTT. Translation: CASSLIGQGGRHTEAFF.

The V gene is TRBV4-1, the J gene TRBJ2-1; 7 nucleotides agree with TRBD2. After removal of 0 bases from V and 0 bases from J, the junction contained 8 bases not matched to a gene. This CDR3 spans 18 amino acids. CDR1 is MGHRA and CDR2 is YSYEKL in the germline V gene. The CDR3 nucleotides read TGCGCCAGCAGCCAAGATGCGTGGGGCGGGAGCTCCTACAATGAGCAGTTCTTC. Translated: CASSQDAWGGSSYNEQFF.

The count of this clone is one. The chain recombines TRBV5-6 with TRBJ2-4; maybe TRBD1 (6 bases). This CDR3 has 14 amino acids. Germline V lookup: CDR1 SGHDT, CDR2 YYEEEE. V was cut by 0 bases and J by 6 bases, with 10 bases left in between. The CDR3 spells CASSLGRGTNIQYF. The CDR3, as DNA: TGTGCCAGCAGCTTGGGTAGGGGGACAAACATTCAGTACTTC.

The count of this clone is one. In DNA form, the CDR3 reads TGTGCCAGCAGTTACGGGGCGGGGGGCCAGGAGGATACGCAGTATTTT. Its translation: CASSYGAGGQEDTQYF. The chain employs TRBV6-2 or TRBV6-3 and TRBJ2-3, with 8 positions matching TRBD2. The CDR3 totals 16 residues. V was clipped by 2 bases and J by 6 bases; unmatched bases: 10. Looked up from germline, CDR1 is MNHEY and CDR2 is SVGEGT.

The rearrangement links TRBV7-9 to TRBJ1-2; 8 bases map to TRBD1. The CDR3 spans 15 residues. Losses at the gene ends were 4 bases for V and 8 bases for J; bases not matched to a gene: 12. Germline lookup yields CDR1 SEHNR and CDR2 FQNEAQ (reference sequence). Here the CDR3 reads CASSSGQGRFEGYTF. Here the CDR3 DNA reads TGTGCCAGCAGCTCTGGACAGGGAAGGTTCGAAGGCTACACCTTC.

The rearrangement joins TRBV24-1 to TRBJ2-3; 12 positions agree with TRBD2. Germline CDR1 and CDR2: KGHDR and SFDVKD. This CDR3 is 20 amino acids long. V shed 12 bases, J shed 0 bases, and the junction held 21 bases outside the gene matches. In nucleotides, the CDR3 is TGTGCCCCGGCTAAGGAAACTACTAGCGGGAGGTGGTTTAGCACAGATACGCAGTATTTT. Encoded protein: CAPAKETTSGRWFSTDTQYF.

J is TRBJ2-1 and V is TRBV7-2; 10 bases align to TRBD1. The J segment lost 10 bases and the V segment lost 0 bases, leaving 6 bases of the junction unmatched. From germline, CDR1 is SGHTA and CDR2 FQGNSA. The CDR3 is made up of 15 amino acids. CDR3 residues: CASSLAGTGAHEQFF. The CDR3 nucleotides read TGTGCCAGCAGCTTAGCAGGGACAGGGGCTCACGAGCAGTTCTTC.

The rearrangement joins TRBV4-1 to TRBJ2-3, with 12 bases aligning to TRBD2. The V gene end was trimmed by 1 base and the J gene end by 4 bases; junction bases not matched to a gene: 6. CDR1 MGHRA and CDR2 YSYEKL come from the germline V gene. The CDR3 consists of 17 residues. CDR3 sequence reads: CASSQALAGGLPDTQYF. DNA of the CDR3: TGCGCCAGCAGCCAAGCCCTAGCGGGAGGGCTCCCAGATACGCAGTATTTT.

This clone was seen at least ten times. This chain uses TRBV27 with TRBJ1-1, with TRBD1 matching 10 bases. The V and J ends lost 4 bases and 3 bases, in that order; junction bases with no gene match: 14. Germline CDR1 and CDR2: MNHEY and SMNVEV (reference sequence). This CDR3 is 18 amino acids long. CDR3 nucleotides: TGTGCCAGCAGTTCCGTATTCGACAGGGGGCGCGAGGACACTGAAGCTTTCTTT. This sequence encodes CASSSVFDRGREDTEAFF.

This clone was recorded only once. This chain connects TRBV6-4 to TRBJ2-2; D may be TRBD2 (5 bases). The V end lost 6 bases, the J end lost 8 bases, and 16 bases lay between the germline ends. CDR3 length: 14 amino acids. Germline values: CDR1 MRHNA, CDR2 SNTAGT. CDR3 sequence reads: CASRAPPGWGELFF. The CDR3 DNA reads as TGTGCCAGCAGGGCCCCCCCGGGATGGGGGGAGCTGTTTTTT.

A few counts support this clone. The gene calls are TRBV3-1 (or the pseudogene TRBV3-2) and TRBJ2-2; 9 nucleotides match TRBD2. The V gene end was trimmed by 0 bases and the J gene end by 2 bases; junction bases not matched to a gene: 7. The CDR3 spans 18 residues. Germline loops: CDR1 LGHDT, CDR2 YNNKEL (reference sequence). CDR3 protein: CASSQDSILAGNTGELFF. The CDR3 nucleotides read TGTGCCAGCAGCCAAGATTCGATACTAGCGGGCAACACCGGGGAGCTGTTTTTT.

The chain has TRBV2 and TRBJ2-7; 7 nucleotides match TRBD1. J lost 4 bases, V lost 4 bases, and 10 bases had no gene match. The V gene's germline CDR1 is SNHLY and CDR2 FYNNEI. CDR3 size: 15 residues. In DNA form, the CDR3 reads TGTGCCAGCAGTGGGACCTGGGACAGCCAATACGAGCAGTACTTC. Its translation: CASSGTWDSQYEQYF.

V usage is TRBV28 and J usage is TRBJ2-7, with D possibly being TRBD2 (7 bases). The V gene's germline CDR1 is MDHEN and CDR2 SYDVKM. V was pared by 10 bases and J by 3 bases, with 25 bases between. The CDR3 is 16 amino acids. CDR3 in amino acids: CATLSRGRGGGYEQYF. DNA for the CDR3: TGTGCCACCCTAAGTCGGGGAAGGGGGGGCGGCTACGAGCAGTACTTC.

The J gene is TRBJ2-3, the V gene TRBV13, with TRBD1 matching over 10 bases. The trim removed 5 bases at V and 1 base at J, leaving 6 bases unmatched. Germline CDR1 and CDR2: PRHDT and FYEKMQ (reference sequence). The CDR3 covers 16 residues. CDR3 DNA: TGTGCCAGCAGCGGGCCGGGACAGGGGCGCACAGATACGCAGTATTTT. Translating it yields CASSGPGQGRTDTQYF.

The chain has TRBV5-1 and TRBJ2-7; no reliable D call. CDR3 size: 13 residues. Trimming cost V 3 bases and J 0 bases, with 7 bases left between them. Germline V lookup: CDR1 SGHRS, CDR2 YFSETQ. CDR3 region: CASSSLSSYEQYF. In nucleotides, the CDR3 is TGCGCCAGCAGCTCCCTTAGCTCCTACGAGCAGTACTTC.

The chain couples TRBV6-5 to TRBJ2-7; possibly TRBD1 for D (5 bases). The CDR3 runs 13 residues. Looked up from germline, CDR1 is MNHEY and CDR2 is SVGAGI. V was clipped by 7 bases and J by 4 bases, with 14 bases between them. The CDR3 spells CASKFDSNYEQYF. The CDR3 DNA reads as TGTGCCAGCAAATTCGACAGTAATTACGAGCAGTACTTC.

CDR3 loop: CASSPVRGQGTYEQYF. DNA for the CDR3: TGTGCCAGCAGTCCCGTAAGGGGACAGGGTACCTACGAGCAGTACTTC. The chain uses TRBV28 and TRBJ2-7; 9 positions match TRBD1. CDR3 size: 16 residues. V dropped 5 bases and J dropped 2; count of bases not matched to a gene: 10. The germline CDR1 and CDR2 sequences are MDHEN and SYDVKM.

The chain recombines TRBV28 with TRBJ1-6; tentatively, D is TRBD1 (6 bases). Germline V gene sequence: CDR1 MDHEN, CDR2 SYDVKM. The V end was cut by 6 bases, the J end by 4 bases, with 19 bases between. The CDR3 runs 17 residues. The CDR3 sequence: CASRVGVGQGYNSPLHF. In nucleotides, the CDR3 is TGTGCCAGCAGGGTAGGCGTCGGGCAGGGGTATAATTCACCCCTCCACTTT.

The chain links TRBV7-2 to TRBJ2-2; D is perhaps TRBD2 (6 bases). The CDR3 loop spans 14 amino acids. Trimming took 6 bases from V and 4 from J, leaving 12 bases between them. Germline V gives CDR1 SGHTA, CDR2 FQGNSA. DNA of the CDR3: TGTGCCAGCAGGGAGGGGCGGAGCACCGGGGAGCTGTTTTTT. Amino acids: CASREGRSTGELFF.

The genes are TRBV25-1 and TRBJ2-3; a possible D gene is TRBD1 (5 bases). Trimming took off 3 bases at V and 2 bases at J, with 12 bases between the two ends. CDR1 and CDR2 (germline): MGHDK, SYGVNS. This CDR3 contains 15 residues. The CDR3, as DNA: TGTGCCAGCAGTGAGTCAGGGTCTCCCACAGATACGCAGTATTTT. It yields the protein CASSESGSPTDTQYF.

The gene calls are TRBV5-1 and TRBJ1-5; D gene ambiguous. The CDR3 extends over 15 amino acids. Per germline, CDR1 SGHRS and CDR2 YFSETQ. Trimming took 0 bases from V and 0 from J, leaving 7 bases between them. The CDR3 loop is CASSLVIDSNQPQHF. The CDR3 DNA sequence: TGCGCCAGCAGCTTGGTTATAGATAGCAATCAGCCCCAGCATTTT.

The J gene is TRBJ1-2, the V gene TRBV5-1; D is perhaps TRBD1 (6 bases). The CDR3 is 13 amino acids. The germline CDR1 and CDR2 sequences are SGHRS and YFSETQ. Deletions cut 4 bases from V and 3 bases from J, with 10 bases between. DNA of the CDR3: TGCGCCAGCAGCCCGGACAGTTACTATGGCTACACCTTC. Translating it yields CASSPDSYYGYTF.

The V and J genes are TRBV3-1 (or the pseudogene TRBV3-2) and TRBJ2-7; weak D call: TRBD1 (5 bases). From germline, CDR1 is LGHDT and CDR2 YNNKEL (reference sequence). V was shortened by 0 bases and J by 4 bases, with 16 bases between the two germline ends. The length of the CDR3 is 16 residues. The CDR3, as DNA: TGTGCCAGCAGCCAAGATCTTCTGGCCACAGGATACGAGCAGTACTTC. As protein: CASSQDLLATGYEQYF.

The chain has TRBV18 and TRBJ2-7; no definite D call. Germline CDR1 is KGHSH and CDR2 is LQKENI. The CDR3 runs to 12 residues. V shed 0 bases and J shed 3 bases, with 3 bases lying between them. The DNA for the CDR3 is TGTGCCAGCTCACCACCGAGCTACGAGCAGTACTTC. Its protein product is CASSPPSYEQYF. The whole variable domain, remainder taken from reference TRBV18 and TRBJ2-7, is NAGVMQNPRHLVRRRGQEARLRCSPMKGHSHVYWYRQLPEEGLKFMVYLQKENIIDESGMPKERFSAEFPKEGPSILRIQQVVRGDSAAYFCASSPPSYEQYFGPGTRLTVT.